A selection of T cell receptor beta chains follows, all from one sample in a study of blood T cell repertoires in COVID-19. TCRdb's table, derived via immunoSEQ multiplex PCR, lists solely in-frame clones and lacks some. The sample yields roughly 280,000 clones, around 93% seen once. Material: PBMCs or T cells enriched from blood (not recorded which). Source of these receptors: a man aged 35-49 years who had been exposed to COVID-19. Each CDR3 is given with its conserved first and last residue. The D gene is left open where the match is weak. The listing skips clone size in some rows; elsewhere it reads once, few, many or a size class.

clone size | D gene | J gene | V gene | CDR3 DNA | CDR3 protein
once | TRBD1 | TRBJ2-1 | TRBV11-2 | TGTGCCAGCAGCCGGGACAGGGTTTCTGAGCAGTTCTTC | CASSRDRVSEQFF
- | TRBD2 | TRBJ2-7 | TRBV30 | TGTGCCTGGAGCGGACTAGCGGAAAGCTCCTACGAGCAGTACTTC | CAWSGLAESSYEQYF
- | TRBD1 | TRBJ2-7 | TRBV7-2 | TGTGCCAGCAGCTTGACAGGGGTCTCCTACGAGCAGTACTTC | CASSLTGVSYEQYF
- | TRBD1 | TRBJ1-1 | TRBV9 | TGTGCCAGCAGCGCGCAGGGACAGGGAAACACTGAAGCTTTCTTT | CASSAQGQGNTEAFF
- | TRBD1 | TRBJ2-3 | TRBV10-3 | TGTGCCATCAGTGAGAAACAGGGGGCAACGGTCACAGATACGCAGTATTTT | CAISEKQGATVTDTQYF
- | - | TRBJ2-2 | TRBV19 | TGTGCCAGTAAATGGGGAGTCACCGGGGAGCTGTTTTTT | CASKWGVTGELFF
- | - | TRBJ2-1 | TRBV27 | TGTGCCAGCAGCGGGGGACGCCGCCCTAATGAGCAGTTCTTC | CASSGGRRPNEQFF
- | TRBD2 | TRBJ2-3 | TRBV24-1 | TGTGCCACCAGCCCTCATCAATCTAGCGGGGTCACAGATACGCAGTATTTT | CATSPHQSSGVTDTQYF
- | - | TRBJ1-4 | TRBV19 | TGTGCCAGTAGTAGTCCTCTCAACCCAGGGTTTTCTAATGAAAAACTGTTTTTT | CASSSPLNPGFSNEKLFF
- | - | TRBJ2-1 | TRBV19 | TGTGCCAGTACGACCCAGGCCCATGAGCAGTTCTTC | CASTTQAHEQFF
- | TRBD2 | TRBJ2-5 | TRBV9 | TGTGCCAGCAGCGTAACAGAGCGGGAATTTGAGACCCAGTACTTC | CASSVTEREFETQYF
- | - | TRBJ1-5 | TRBV5-1 | TGCGCCAGCAGCTTGGATGGAGGGGGCAATCAGCCCCAGCATTTT | CASSLDGGGNQPQHF
- | TRBD1 | TRBJ2-5 | TRBV5-1 | TGCGCCAGCAGCTTGGGGGGGACAGGGATCCAAGAGACCCAGTACTTC | CASSLGGTGIQETQYF
- | TRBD2 | TRBJ2-3 | TRBV19 | TGTGCCAGTACCCCTCGGGAGGGAATCAGAGATACGCAGTATTTT | CASTPREGIRDTQYF
- | - | TRBJ1-6 | TRBV30 | TGTGCCTGGAACACAGGGTTCTCACCCCTCCACTTT | CAWNTGFSPLHF
- | TRBD1 | TRBJ1-1 | TRBV7-8 | TGTGCCAGCAGCCAGACAGGGGGCAACACTGAAGCTTTCTTT | CASSQTGGNTEAFF
- | - | TRBJ1-2 | TRBV19 | TGTGCCAGTAGTATAGACGCAGCTAACTATGGCTACACCTTC | CASSIDAANYGYTF
- | - | TRBJ2-1 | TRBV29-1 | TGCAGCGCGAGGGGGGGAAGTCTTTACAATGAGCAGTTCTTC | CSARGGSLYNEQFF
- | TRBD2 | TRBJ2-7 | TRBV18 | TGTGCCAGCTCACCTCTTTCGGGACTAGCGGATAACTACGAGCAGTACTTC | CASSPLSGLADNYEQYF
- | TRBD2 | TRBJ2-7 | TRBV5-1 | TGCGCCAGCAGCTTGGGGACTAGCGGGAGCTACGAGCAGTACTTC | CASSLGTSGSYEQYF
- | - | TRBJ2-5 | TRBV7-6 | TGTGCCAGCAGCAAACGACTACTTGGCGCGGAAAGCCAAGAGACCCAGTACTTC | CASSKRLLGAESQETQYF
- | - | TRBJ2-2 | TRBV4-3 | TGCGCCAGCAGCCATTGGCGGGAGAACACCGGGGAGCTGTTTTTT | CASSHWRENTGELFF
- | - | TRBJ1-5 | TRBV19 | TGTGCCAGTAGTATCCGTCCAGCGTCCTTTAATCAGCCCCAGCATTTT | CASSIRPASFNQPQHF
once | TRBD1 | TRBJ2-2 | TRBV28 | TGTGCCAGCATCCCGACAGGGGCCAGCAGGGACACCGGGGAGCTGTTTTTT | CASIPTGASRDTGELFF
- | - | TRBJ1-1 | TRBV10-2 | TGCGCCAGCAGTGCCGCGGGAGAGAACACTGAAGCTTTCTTT | CASSAAGENTEAFF
few | TRBD1 | TRBJ1-1 | TRBV7-9 | TGTGCCAGCAGCTTCTCCCGGGACAGTCTCTCAACCGACTTTGAAGCTTTCTTT | CASSFSRDSLSTDFEAFF
- | TRBD1 | TRBJ2-7 | TRBV7-9 | TGTGCCAGCAGCTTAGAGACAGGGGGCGTCGACGAGCAGTACTTC | CASSLETGGVDEQYF
- | - | TRBJ1-4 | TRBV18 | TGTGCCAGCTCACCATTGAGTGCAACTAATGAAAAACTGTTTTTT | CASSPLSATNEKLFF
- | - | TRBJ2-1 | TRBV15 | TGTGCCACCAGCAGTAACAGGAAACAGGAGCAGTTCTTC | CATSSNRKQEQFF
- | TRBD1 | TRBJ1-2 | TRBV19 | TGTGCCAGTAGTATAGCTAGGGGGCACTATGGCTACACCTTC | CASSIARGHYGYTF
- | TRBD1 | TRBJ2-3 | TRBV7-9 | TGTGCCAGCCTGCGCCAGGGGGCAGAGGATACGCAGTATTTT | CASLRQGAEDTQYF
- | TRBD1 | TRBJ1-2 | TRBV7-2 | TGTGCCAGCAGCTCCTCAGGGGGAATCTATGGCTACACCTTC | CASSSSGGIYGYTF
- | - | TRBJ1-2 | TRBV9 | TGTGCCAGCAGCGCCCGACAGGTCTCCTATGGCTACACCTTC | CASSARQVSYGYTF
- | - | TRBJ2-6 | TRBV2 | TGTGCCAGCAGGGAACAGGGATCTGGGGCCAACGTCCTGACTTTC | CASREQGSGANVLTF
- | - | TRBJ2-1 | TRBV5-1 | TGCGCCAGCGGTCTCAGAGGCAACAATGAGCAGTTCTTC | CASGLRGNNEQFF
once | TRBD2 | TRBJ2-3 | TRBV24-1 | TGTGCCACCAGTGATTATCTAGCGGGACTGGCAGATACGCAGTATTTT | CATSDYLAGLADTQYF
- | - | TRBJ2-5 | TRBV21-1 | TGTGCCAGCAGCAAAGTACGACAGGGGGTTCTAGCGGGAGTGGGGGAGACCCAGTACTTC | CASSKVRQGVLAGVGETQYF
- | - | TRBJ2-1 | TRBV7-9 | TGTGCCAGCAAGATCACATCGGGCAATGAGCAGTTCTTC | CASKITSGNEQFF